These 14 T cell receptor beta chains were sequenced from one sample in a study of shared clonotypes between healthy human individuals. Generated by immunoSEQ multiplex PCR, the TCRdb table keeps only in-frame clones and is missing some. The table lists millions of clones, about 95% of them singletons. The naive CD8 subset, CD45RO-negative cells positively selected for CCR7, excluded terminally differentiated effector memory CD45RA+ cells. Input material: naive CD8+ T cells sorted from blood. The receptors here all came from a man aged 18 to 30 in good health.

The chain couples TRBV6-1 to TRBJ2-7; D is undetermined. V lost 0 bases to trimming and J lost 4 bases, with 7 bases between them. The length of the CDR3 is 13 residues. Looked up from germline, CDR1 is MNHNS and CDR2 is SASEGT. The CDR3 nucleotides read TGTGCCAGCAGTGAAGCGATGCGGTACGAGCAGTACTTC. It codes for CASSEAMRYEQYF.

V usage is TRBV11-2 and J usage is TRBJ2-7; 12 bases agree with TRBD1. V shed 5 bases, J shed 5 bases, and the junction held 16 bases outside the gene matches. The CDR3 extends over 18 amino acids. Germline V gives CDR1 SGHAT, CDR2 FQNNGV. This chain's CDR3 is CASSLRPGTGGAIDEQYF. The CDR3 DNA sequence: TGTGCCAGCAGCCTTCGTCCCGGGACAGGGGGCGCGATCGACGAGCAGTACTTC.

In nucleotides, the CDR3 is TGTGCCAGCAGACCAGGGAGGGTCGGCAATCAGCCCCAGCATTTT. Protein product: CASRPGRVGNQPQHF. This chain joins TRBV28 and TRBJ1-5, with a tentative D call TRBD1 (5 bases). This CDR3 spans 15 amino acids. CDR1 is MDHEN, CDR2 SYDVKM, per germline. V was trimmed by 6 bases and J by 2 bases, leaving 14 bases between them. The full variable domain, rest sourced from reference TRBV28 and TRBJ1-5, is DVKVTQSSRYLVKRTGEKVFLECVQDMDHENMFWYRQDPGLGLRLIYFSYDVKMKEKGDIPEGYSVSREKKERFSLILESASTNQTSMYLCASRPGRVGNQPQHFGDGTRLSIL.

CDR3 sequence reads: CASSSPGQGFYEQYF. The CDR3 DNA reads TGTGCCAGCAGCTCTCCGGGACAGGGCTTCTACGAGCAGTACTTC. J is TRBJ2-7 and V is TRBV5-4, with TRBD1 matching over 9 bases. The germline V gene has CDR1 SGHNT and CDR2 YYREEE (reference sequence). The V segment lost 3 bases and the J segment 3 bases; nucleotides outside the gene matches: 7. The CDR3 is made up of 15 amino acids.

The rearrangement links TRBV5-1 to TRBJ2-7; the D gene is possibly TRBD2 (6 bases). V gave up 4 bases and J gave up 6 bases, with 14 bases separating them. The CDR3 has 13 amino acids. Germline V gives CDR1 SGHRS, CDR2 YFSETQ. CDR3 DNA: TGCGCCAGCAGCATTTCCGGGACTTTCGAGCAGTACTTC. It yields the protein CASSISGTFEQYF.

V and J are TRBV18 and TRBJ1-1, with no clear D. Germline lookup yields CDR1 KGHSH and CDR2 LQKENI. V was pared by 6 bases and J by 4 bases, with 12 bases between. CDR3 length equals 13 residues. The CDR3 here is CASSLDILTEAFF. The CDR3, as DNA: TGTGCCAGCTCTCTAGACATACTCACTGAAGCTTTCTTT.

The CDR3 is CASSSGVGYEQYF. In DNA form, the CDR3 reads TGTGCCAGCAGTTCTGGCGTGGGCTACGAGCAGTACTTC. The chain has TRBV25-1 and TRBJ2-7; D unclear. Trimming took off 5 bases at V and 3 bases at J, with 11 bases between the two ends. The V gene's germline CDR1 is MGHDK and CDR2 SYGVNS. This CDR3 spans 13 amino acids.

This chain joins TRBV27 and TRBJ2-1, with TRBD1 matching over 12 bases. In germline, CDR1 is MNHEY, CDR2 SMNVEV (reference sequence). This CDR3 region has 14 residues. The V and J ends lost 4 bases and 10 bases, in that order; junction bases with no gene match: 5. In DNA, the CDR3 is TGTGCCAGCAGTTGGGGACAGGGGGCGCGCGAGCAGTTCTTC. Its protein product is CASSWGQGAREQFF.

V gene TRBV6-5 combines with J gene TRBJ1-2, with D hard to call. The CDR3 consists of 13 residues. Germline lookup yields CDR1 MNHEY and CDR2 SVGAGI. Trimming took 0 bases from V and 8 from J, leaving 10 bases between them. CDR3 sequence: CASSYSSIGGYTF. Here the CDR3 DNA reads TGTGCCAGCAGTTACTCGAGTATTGGCGGCTACACCTTC.

A remark on this clone: One junction end does not reproduce the germline sequence, and a read error may be involved. The chain recombines TRBV7-9 with TRBJ1-6; a weak D match, TRBD1 (5 bases). This CDR3 region has 14 residues. The germline V gene has CDR1 SEHNR and CDR2 FQNEAQ (reference sequence). The CDR3 coding sequence is TGTGCCAGCAGCCCCCCCCTGGGGCCCCAGTTTCCTTGGTTT. Translated, it gives CASSPPLGPQFPWF.

The chain employs TRBV4-1 and TRBJ2-7; the D is unclear. The CDR3 has 16 amino acids. Germline values: CDR1 MGHRA, CDR2 YSYEKL. Trimming pared 1 base from V and 3 bases from J, leaving 16 bases between. Written as DNA, the CDR3 is TGCGCCAGCAGCCAAGTAAGTGAAGAGTGGGGCTACGAGCAGTACTTC. Its translation: CASSQVSEEWGYEQYF.

V gene TRBV16 combines with J gene TRBJ2-7; the D gene is possibly TRBD1 (5 bases). Germline CDR1 reads KGHSY; CDR2 reads FQNENV. This CDR3 is 17 amino acids long. V gave up 2 bases and J gave up 3 bases, with 20 bases separating them. The DNA for the CDR3 is TGTGCCAGCAGCCAAAGTTTCCTAGACAGACCCAGCTACGAGCAGTACTTC. Protein: CASSQSFLDRPSYEQYF.

The chain is built from TRBV2 and TRBJ2-1; possibly TRBD2 for D (7 bases). With 8 bases removed from V and 2 bases from J, the gap between germline ends came to 25 bases. Per germline, CDR1 SNHLY and CDR2 FYNNEI. The length of the CDR3 is 18 residues. The chain's CDR3 is CASGDGTAAGGPYNEQFF. Here the CDR3 DNA reads TGTGCCAGCGGAGACGGGACTGCGGCCGGGGGGCCCTACAATGAGCAGTTCTTC.

The chain links TRBV7-9 to TRBJ2-3, with 7 bases identical to TRBD2. The V and J ends lost 5 bases and 0 bases, in that order; junction bases with no gene match: 8. Germline loops: CDR1 SEHNR, CDR2 FQNEAQ (reference sequence). The CDR3 is 16 residues long. This chain's CDR3 is CASSLLRGGSTDTQYF. CDR3 nucleotide sequence: TGTGCCAGCAGCCTCCTAAGGGGAGGGAGCACAGATACGCAGTATTTT.